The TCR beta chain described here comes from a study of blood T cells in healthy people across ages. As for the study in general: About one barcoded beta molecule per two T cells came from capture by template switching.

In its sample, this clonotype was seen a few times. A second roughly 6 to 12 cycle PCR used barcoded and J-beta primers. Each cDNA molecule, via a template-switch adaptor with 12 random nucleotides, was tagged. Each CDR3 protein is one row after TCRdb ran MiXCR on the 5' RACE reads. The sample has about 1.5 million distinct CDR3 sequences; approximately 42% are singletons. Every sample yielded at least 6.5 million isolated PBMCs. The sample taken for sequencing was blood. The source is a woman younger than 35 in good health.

CDR3 residues: CAWTRDRGNYGYTF. The CDR3 nucleotides read TGTGCCTGGACTAGGGACAGGGGCAACTATGGCTACACCTTC. The chain combines TRBV30 with TRBJ1-2; 10 bases are shared with TRBD1. The CDR3 runs to 14 residues. Trimming removed 4 bases from V and 2 bases from J; junction bases left unmatched: 4. Germline CDR1 is GTSNPN and CDR2 is SVGIG (reference sequence).